This T cell receptor (beta chain) was sequenced during a study of cytomegalovirus exposure and HLA in healthy donors. Study as a whole: A data release that came early held some 79 million unique TCRs from HLA-typed donors. General study points: Versus the roughly 640-donor mean, an Asian-associated ancestry cluster reportedly showed fewer N-insertions in a later analysis.

The primer mix had 60 Vbeta and 13 Jbeta primers. Methods used by the authors: As a later analysis found, there were roughly 80 million unique TCR beta chains, of which around 9.9 million were shared. The repertoire was sequenced with immunoSEQ multiplex PCR; TCRdb's copy has only in-frame clones and lacks some. Clone size and V and J calls were adopted from that table, with D and trimming inferred from the DNA. The sample contains 200,000 or so clones, 83% of which appear only once. The CDR3 length is 14 residues. Germline loops: CDR1 SGHAT, CDR2 FQNNGV. V was trimmed by 3 bases and J by 1 base, leaving 9 bases between them. Concerning this clone: No antigen is known for it.

The genes are TRBV11-2 and TRBJ1-1; D is ambiguous. This clonotype was obtained from a girl aged 10-17 years in good health and CMV-seronegative. Sequenced material: PBMCs. In DNA form, the CDR3 reads TGTGCCAGCAGCTTCTCACTTGCGAACACTGAAGCTTTCTTT. Its translation is CASSFSLANTEAFF.